A single sample is the source of the 16 T cell receptor beta chains below, sequenced in a study of T-cell reconstitution after alpha-beta-depleted transplantation in children. During its preparation, the TCRbeta library received unique molecular identifiers. TCRdb passed the PCR reads through MiXCR, listing each CDR3 protein once. Of around 480,000 distinct CDR3 sequences in the sample, 30% to 35% are singletons; the top ten hold 2.4%. The input for sequencing was PBMCs from the stem cell graft donor, taken from the stem cell graft. These receptor sequences come from a human donor who donated a stem cell graft to a child with aplastic anemia.

The rearrangement links TRBV11-1 to TRBJ2-1, with 14 bases matching TRBD2. CDR3 length equals 18 residues. Unmatched junction bases numbered 14, after V lost 5 bases and J lost 8 bases. Germline V gives CDR1 SGHAT, CDR2 FQDESV (reference sequence). This CDR3 reads CASSPGGTSGSISYEQFF. In DNA form, the CDR3 reads TGTGCCAGCAGCCCAGGGGGGACTAGCGGGAGTATTAGCTATGAGCAGTTCTTC.

The chain has TRBV5-6 and TRBJ1-2; no reliable D call. The V and J ends lost 1 base and 2 bases respectively, with 12 bases between them. This CDR3 contains 15 residues. Germline V lookup: CDR1 SGHDT, CDR2 YYEEEE. CDR3 sequence: CASSLMGRSNYGYTF. CDR3 DNA sequence: TGTGCCAGCAGCTTGATGGGTCGGAGCAACTATGGCTACACCTTC.

V gene TRBV29-1 combines with J gene TRBJ2-7, with a possible D match to TRBD1 (6 bases). The CDR3 contains 13 residues. The ends were cut back, 4 bases at V and 5 bases at J, with 15 bases in the middle. Looked up from germline, CDR1 is SQVTM and CDR2 is ANQGSEA. The CDR3 protein is CSVGQGNANEQYV. Written as DNA, the CDR3 is TGCAGCGTTGGGCAGGGGAATGCTAACGAGCAGTACGTC.

This sequence joins TRBV6-2 or TRBV6-3 and TRBJ1-5; D is uncertain. Germline-derived CDR1 and CDR2 are MNHEY and SVGEGT. The CDR3 length is 13 residues. Trimming left V 5 bases short and J 11 bases short, with 16 bases between. DNA for the CDR3: TGTGCCAGCAGTACGGGAGGGAGTGGGGCCCAGCATTTT. This translates into CASSTGGSGAQHF.

The chain couples TRBV14 to TRBJ1-2, with TRBD1 matching 8 bases. The CDR3 length is 15 residues. The junction had 9 bases not matched to a gene; V was cut back by 4 bases and J by 5 bases. Germline CDR1 and CDR2: SGHDN and FVKESK. CDR3 loop: CASSPTRDRPYGYTF. The CDR3 bases are TGTGCCAGCAGCCCCACCCGGGACAGGCCTTATGGCTACACCTTC.

The J gene is TRBJ2-3, the V gene TRBV6-1; perhaps TRBD2 as D (5 bases). This CDR3 contains 14 residues. Germline-derived CDR1 and CDR2 are MNHNS and SASEGT. V was shortened by 6 bases and J by 0 bases, with 10 bases between the two germline ends. The CDR3 region has the DNA TGTGCCAGCAGGACGGGGTGGAGCACAGATACGCAGTATTTT. As protein: CASRTGWSTDTQYF.

The rearrangement uses TRBV30 and TRBJ2-1; tentatively, D is TRBD1 or TRBD2 (6 bases each). The CDR3 sequence is 13 residues long. Trimming took off 4 bases at V and 8 bases at J, with 15 bases between the two ends. Germline CDR1 and CDR2: GTSNPN and SVGIG (reference sequence). CDR3 sequence: CAWTWGAGDEQFF. CDR3 DNA: TGTGCCTGGACTTGGGGGGCCGGGGATGAGCAGTTCTTC.

This clonotype was seen only a few times. The chain recombines TRBV15 with TRBJ2-1, with D tentatively TRBD1 (5 bases). CDR3 length equals 14 residues. V was clipped by 5 bases and J by 5 bases, with 13 bases between them. The germline gives CDR1 LNHNV, CDR2 YYDKDF (reference sequence). The CDR3 loop is CATSPRKGNNEQFF. CDR3 bases: TGTGCCACCAGCCCCCGGAAGGGGAACAATGAGCAGTTCTTC.

The chain recombines TRBV5-6 with TRBJ2-2; no clear D gene. Germline V gene lookup returns CDR1 SGHDT and CDR2 YYEEEE. The CDR3 covers 16 residues. V was cut by 2 bases and J by 2 bases, with 13 bases left in between. CDR3 loop: CASSLVSLSNTGELFF. In DNA, the CDR3 is TGTGCCAGCAGCTTAGTAAGCCTATCAAACACCGGGGAGCTGTTTTTT.

The sample holds a few counts of this clonotype. The chain is built from TRBV5-1 and TRBJ1-1; the D is unclear. CDR1 is SGHRS and CDR2 is YFSETQ in the germline V gene. This CDR3 region has 15 residues. V was shortened by 0 bases and J by 4 bases, with 13 bases between the two germline ends. The CDR3 loop reads CASSLVEPSGTEAFF. The CDR3 nucleotides read TGCGCCAGCAGCTTGGTGGAGCCCAGTGGCACTGAAGCTTTCTTT. Together with reference TRBV5-1 and TRBJ1-1, the CDR3 gives the full variable domain: KAGVTQTPRYLIKTRGQQVTLSCSPISGHRSVSWYQQTPGQGLQFLFEYFSETQRNKGNFPGRFSGRQFSNSRSEMNVSTLELGDSALYLCASSLVEPSGTEAFFGQGTRLTVV.

The chain carries TRBV20-1 and TRBJ1-4, with D hard to call. The CDR3 has 12 residues. V was trimmed by 6 bases and J by 3 bases, leaving 8 bases between them. CDR1 is DFQATT and CDR2 is SNEGSKA in the germline V gene (reference sequence). The CDR3 is CSAAVPNEKLFF. DNA for the CDR3: TGCAGTGCCGCCGTACCTAATGAAAAACTGTTTTTT.

This clonotype was picked up a small number of times. The V call is TRBV7-2, the J call TRBJ1-2, with 8 bases matching TRBD1. Germline lookup yields CDR1 SGHTA and CDR2 FQGNSA. After removal of 4 bases from V and 8 bases from J, the junction contained 9 bases not matched to a gene. The CDR3 is made up of 14 amino acids. The CDR3 DNA is TGTGCCAGCAGCTATGAACGGACAGGGCGCGGCTACACCTTC. Amino acid sequence: CASSYERTGRGYTF.

The chain has TRBV6-5 and TRBJ2-5; D is possibly TRBD1 or TRBD2 (6 bases each). This CDR3 is 15 amino acids long. Germline V CDR1 and CDR2: MNHEY, SVGAGI. The V gene lost 0 bases and the J gene lost 4 bases, with 12 bases spanning the gap. CDR3 DNA sequence: TGTGCCAGCAGTTACTCCCCAGGGGAGGCAGAGACCCAGTACTTC. This translates into CASSYSPGEAETQYF.

This clonotype has a handful of counts. The V gene is TRBV5-6, the J gene TRBJ2-1; D gene uncertain. The germline V and J ends were trimmed by 2 bases and 0 bases, with 15 bases remaining between them. The CDR3 has 17 residues. Germline CDR1 is SGHDT and CDR2 is YYEEEE. CDR3 sequence reads: CASSFVGAESSYNEQFF. CDR3 bases: TGTGCCAGCAGCTTTGTTGGTGCGGAGAGCTCCTACAATGAGCAGTTCTTC.

The chain links TRBV27 to TRBJ2-2; D perhaps matches TRBD1 (6 bases). This CDR3 comprises 15 residues. The V gene lost 3 bases and the J gene lost 3 bases, with 11 bases spanning the gap. CDR1 MNHEY and CDR2 SMNVEV come from the germline V gene (reference sequence). The CDR3 sequence is CASSLGAPYTGELFF. The CDR3 coding sequence is TGTGCCAGCAGTTTGGGGGCGCCGTACACCGGGGAGCTGTTTTTT.

The chain combines TRBV29-1 with TRBJ2-1; perhaps TRBD1 as D (5 bases). The CDR3 sequence is 15 residues long. Trimming took off 6 bases at V and 2 bases at J, with 17 bases between the two ends. Germline V gene lookup returns CDR1 SQVTM and CDR2 ANQGSEA. CDR3 amino acids: CSVTYGQGPYNEQFF. CDR3 coding DNA: TGCAGCGTCACTTACGGGCAGGGCCCCTACAATGAGCAGTTCTTC.